One sample yielded the 24 T cell receptor beta chains listed below, sequenced in a study of Graves' ophthalmopathy and Graves' hyperthyroidism. Amplification of TCR beta CDR3 regions used RNA transcripts. Second-round multiplex PCR came after first-round RT-PCR with HTBI primers. TCRdb passed the multiplex PCR reads through MiXCR, listing each CDR3 protein once. The table lists some 250,000 distinct CDR3 sequences, around 42% of them singletons, with less than 60% in the top ten. Sequenced sample: peripheral blood. These receptors originate from an adult man with Graves' ophthalmopathy.

The chain is built from TRBV20-1 and TRBJ1-4; D is ambiguous. This CDR3 is built from 11 residues. Germline V gene lookup returns CDR1 DFQATT and CDR2 SNEGSKA (reference sequence). Trimming stripped 7 bases from V and 6 bases from J, with 9 bases between. As DNA, the CDR3 is TGCAGTGGTAAGGGAGATGAAAAACTGTTTTTT. Amino acid sequence: CSGKGDEKLFF.

V and J are TRBV12-3 or TRBV12-4 and TRBJ1-2; 12 bases are shared with TRBD1. V was clipped by 7 bases and J by 6 bases; unmatched bases: 9. This CDR3 is built from 15 residues. This CDR3 is CASNRRGTGGDGYTF. The DNA for the CDR3 is TGTGCCAGCAACCGGCGGGGGACAGGGGGCGATGGCTACACCTTC.

This sequence joins TRBV6-4 and TRBJ2-7; no clear D. CDR3 size: 14 residues. Germline CDR1 is MRHNA and CDR2 is SNTAGT. V lost 2 bases and J 1 base, leaving 9 bases between the germline ends. As DNA, the CDR3 is TGTGCCAGCAGTGACGGTGGCATATCCTACGAGCAGTACTTC. It translates to CASSDGGISYEQYF.

About this clonotype: At one boundary the junction diverges from the germline segment, which might be a read error. V gene TRBV7-2 combines with J gene TRBJ1-1, with a possible D match to TRBD1 (5 bases). The germline V gene encodes CDR1 SGHTA and CDR2 FQGNSA. This CDR3 has 14 amino acids. CDR3 nucleotides: TGTGCCAGCAGCTTAGGGACATGGAGCACTGGAGCTTTCTTT. Translation: CASSLGTWSTGAFF.

This clonotype was observed at least ten times. Sequence at one end of the junction differs from germline and may be a read error. The chain has TRBV5-1 and TRBJ2-6; tentatively, D is TRBD1 (5 bases). The CDR3 extends over 15 amino acids. Per the germline V gene, CDR1 is SGHRS and CDR2 is YFSETQ. The CDR3 nucleotides read TGTGCCAGCAGCTTAGGGGTTTCTGGGGCCAACGTCCTGACTTTC. Residues: CASSLGVSGANVLTF.

The chain uses TRBV7-2 and TRBJ1-2; 9 nucleotides line up with TRBD1. There are 15 residues in the CDR3. With V trimmed by 4 bases and J by 3 bases, 6 bases remained unmatched. Germline V gene sequence: CDR1 SGHTA, CDR2 FQGNSA. The CDR3 loop reads CASSSYRGQDYGYTF. The CDR3 DNA sequence: TGTGCCAGCAGCTCATACAGGGGGCAGGACTATGGCTACACCTTC.

There are a few counts of this clonotype. The chain couples TRBV7-2 to TRBJ1-4; TRBD1 is a possible D gene (5 bases). Germline CDR1 reads SGHTA; CDR2 reads FQGNSA. The CDR3 spans 15 residues. V dropped 5 bases and J dropped 6 bases, with 16 bases sitting between them. CDR3 in amino acids: CASSPGSLGDEKLFF. As DNA, the CDR3 is TGTGCCAGCAGCCCCGGTTCGTTGGGGGATGAAAAACTGTTTTTT.

The V and J genes are TRBV5-8 and TRBJ2-7; perhaps D is TRBD1 or TRBD2 (5 bases each). The CDR3 spans 15 residues. Per the germline V gene, CDR1 is SGHTS and CDR2 is YDEGEE. Trimming pared 5 bases from V and 2 bases from J, leaving 17 bases between. The CDR3 coding sequence is TGTGCCAGCAGTTTCCGGGACCCCGCGGCCTACGAGCAGTACTTC. Translating it yields CASSFRDPAAYEQYF.

The V gene is TRBV11-2, the J gene TRBJ1-5; D might be TRBD1 (5 bases). Germline V CDR1 and CDR2: SGHAT, FQNNGV. The V gene lost 5 bases and the J gene lost 4 bases, with 15 bases spanning the gap. This CDR3 comprises 15 residues. The CDR3, as DNA: TGTGCCAGCAGCACAACCGGGGGGATGAATCAGCCCCAGCATTTT. Protein: CASSTTGGMNQPQHF.

V usage is TRBV7-2 and J usage is TRBJ2-7; TRBD1 matches 10 bases. Unmatched junction bases numbered 4, after V lost 1 base and J lost 4 bases. The length of the CDR3 is 15 residues. Germline V gene data show CDR1 as SGHTA and CDR2 as FQGNSA. The chain's CDR3 is CASSLGDRGAYEQYF. DNA of the CDR3: TGTGCCAGCAGCTTAGGGGACAGGGGCGCGTACGAGCAGTACTTC.

The chain has TRBV24-1 and TRBJ2-6; the D is unclear. The CDR3 has 15 residues. Between the trimmed V and J ends, which lost 3 bases and 0 bases, there was a span of 5 bases. Germline V gene lookup returns CDR1 KGHDR and CDR2 SFDVKD. CDR3 sequence (DNA): TGTGCCACCAGTGATCCACTCTCTGGGGCCAACGTCCTGACTTTC. This gives the protein CATSDPLSGANVLTF.

The V gene is TRBV5-6, the J gene TRBJ2-7; no clear D. This CDR3 contains 15 residues. Trimming cost V 0 bases and J 3 bases, with 13 bases left between them. Germline values: CDR1 SGHDT, CDR2 YYEEEE. The CDR3 bases are TGTGCCAGCAGCTTGGGCCTGCGCATGTACTACGAGCAGTACTTC. Translated, it gives CASSLGLRMYYEQYF.

This clonotype was recorded once. The rearrangement uses TRBV7-3 and TRBJ2-2; D possibly corresponds to TRBD2 (5 bases). CDR1 is SGHTA and CDR2 is FQGTGA in the germline V gene. This CDR3 comprises 16 residues. Trimming stripped 5 bases from V and 2 bases from J, with 15 bases between. CDR3 sequence: CASSVARVGNTGELFF. The CDR3, as DNA: TGTGCCAGCAGCGTAGCGAGGGTGGGAAACACCGGGGAGCTGTTTTTT.

This clonotype has just one count. The rearrangement joins TRBV5-1 to TRBJ1-1, with D unresolved. Trimming left V 5 bases short and J 5 bases short, with 10 bases between. The germline gives CDR1 SGHRS, CDR2 YFSETQ. The CDR3 loop spans 12 amino acids. CDR3 DNA sequence: TGCGCCAGCAGGCGGGTCTGGACTGAAGCTTTCTTT. Encoded protein: CASRRVWTEAFF.

The J gene is TRBJ1-2, the V gene TRBV5-6; 8 bases match TRBD1. The CDR3 is made up of 13 amino acids. The J segment lost 6 bases and the V segment lost 4 bases, leaving 5 bases of the junction unmatched. Germline V gene data show CDR1 as SGHDT and CDR2 as YYEEEE. CDR3 DNA sequence: TGTGCCAGCAGCCCATCGACAGGGGATGGCTACACCTTC. This codes for CASSPSTGDGYTF.

J is TRBJ2-7 and V is TRBV29-1; no clear D gene. The CDR3 spans 15 residues. V was shortened by 7 bases and J by 2 bases, with 21 bases between the two germline ends. Germline CDR1 and CDR2: SQVTM and ANQGSEA. In nucleotides, the CDR3 is TGCAGCGATGCAAAGGCCCTATTCGTCCCCTACGAGCAGTACTTC. Translation: CSDAKALFVPYEQYF.

There are a few counts of this clonotype. The J gene is TRBJ1-3, the V gene TRBV7-8; no reliable D call. Looked up from germline, CDR1 is SGHVS and CDR2 is FQNEAQ. V was cut by 1 base and J by 4 bases, with 5 bases left in between. The CDR3 extends over 13 amino acids. DNA of the CDR3: TGTGCCAGCAGCTTAGGACTCGGAAACACCATATATTTT. This translates into CASSLGLGNTIYF.

A note on this clonotype: A much more abundant neighbour one base away suggests this may be a read error. The V gene is TRBV20-1, the J gene TRBJ1-2, with unresolved D. The V gene lost 5 bases and the J gene lost 2 bases, with 12 bases spanning the gap. This CDR3 is 13 amino acids long. From germline, CDR1 is DFQATT and CDR2 SNEGSKA (reference sequence). CDR3 region: CSAPGERNYGYTF. CDR3 sequence (DNA): TGCAGTGCTCCTGGTGAGAGGAACTATGGCTACACCTTC.

The rearrangement links TRBV19 to TRBJ1-4; D gene unclear. The CDR3 has 15 residues. Trimming left V 6 bases short and J 7 bases short, with 18 bases between. The V gene's germline CDR1 is LNHDA and CDR2 SQIVND (reference sequence). The CDR3 DNA reads TGTGCCAGTAGGACCTCGGACCTGTGGAGTGAAAAACTGTTTTTT. Its protein product is CASRTSDLWSEKLFF.

On this clonotype: This CDR3 fails to terminate in the conserved phenylalanine or tryptophan, so it likely reflects a read error. No DNA is shown, since the ends of the CDR3 on it are uncertain; the CDR3 is the one TCRdb lists. The genes are TRBV2 and TRBJ2-3; TRBD1, the table's D call, was not compared with the DNA. The CDR3 is 9 amino acids long, termini counted. Germline loops: CDR1 SNHLY, CDR2 FYNNEI. The CDR3 here is CASSPEGGY.

The rearrangement uses TRBV4-1 and TRBJ2-5; unclear D gene. Germline loops: CDR1 MGHRA, CDR2 YSYEKL. V gave up 0 bases and J gave up 4 bases, with 15 bases separating them. This CDR3 comprises 16 residues. CDR3 DNA sequence: TGCGCCAGCAGCCAAGACTCCGGGCCAGCTGCAGAGACCCAGTACTTC. Encoded protein: CASSQDSGPAAETQYF.

The chain joins TRBV2 to TRBJ2-5, with 11 positions matching TRBD2. The CDR3 loop spans 14 amino acids. J lost 7 bases, V lost 5 bases, and 6 bases had no gene match. Germline CDR1 is SNHLY and CDR2 is FYNNEI. The CDR3, as DNA: TGTGCCAGCAGTTCCGTAGCGGGAGGGGGGACCCAGTACTTC. Its protein product is CASSSVAGGGTQYF. The full variable domain, its missing parts supplied by reference TRBV2 and TRBJ2-5, is EPEVTQTPSHQVTQMGQEVILRCVPISNHLYFYWYRQILGQKVEFLVSFYNNEISEKSEIFDDQFSVERPDGSNFTLKIRSTKLEDSAMYFCASSSVAGGGTQYFGPGTRLLVL.

This clonotype occurred a few times. The chain links TRBV6-5 to TRBJ1-2; D gene ambiguous. CDR1 MNHEY and CDR2 SVGAGI come from the germline V gene. This CDR3 is 16 amino acids long. Trimming took 8 bases from V and 3 from J, leaving 22 bases between them. This CDR3 is CASSNTGPRADYGYTF. The CDR3 nucleotides are TGTGCCAGCTCTAATACCGGGCCCCGGGCGGACTATGGCTACACCTTC.

This clonotype was seen more than once but under ten times. The chain carries TRBV7-9 and TRBJ2-6; D uncertain. Looked up from germline, CDR1 is SEHNR and CDR2 is FQNEAQ (reference sequence). Deletions cut 2 bases from V and 0 bases from J, with 5 bases between. The CDR3 has 15 amino acids. This CDR3 reads CASSLSFSGANVLTF. The CDR3 coding sequence is TGTGCCAGCAGCTTATCCTTCTCTGGGGCCAACGTCCTGACTTTC. Filled out from reference TRBV7-9 and TRBJ2-6, the complete variable domain reads DTGVSQNPRHKITKRGQNVTFRCDPISEHNRLYWYRQTLGQGPEFLTYFQNEAQLEKSRLLSDRFSAERPKGSFSTLEIQRTEQGDSAMYLCASSLSFSGANVLTFGAGSRLTVL.